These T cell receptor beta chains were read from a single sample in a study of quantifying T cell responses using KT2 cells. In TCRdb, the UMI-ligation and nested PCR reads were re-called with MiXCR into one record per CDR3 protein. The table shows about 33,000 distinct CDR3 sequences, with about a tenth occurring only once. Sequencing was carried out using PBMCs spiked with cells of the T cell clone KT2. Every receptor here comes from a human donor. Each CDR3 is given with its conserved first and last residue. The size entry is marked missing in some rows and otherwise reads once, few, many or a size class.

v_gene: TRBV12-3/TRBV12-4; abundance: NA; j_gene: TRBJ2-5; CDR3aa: CASSLGLQETQYF
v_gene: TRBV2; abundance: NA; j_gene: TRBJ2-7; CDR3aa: CASSEAVEGGSYEQYF
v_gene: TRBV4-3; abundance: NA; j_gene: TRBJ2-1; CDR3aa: CASSQDPPGLAGVNEQFF
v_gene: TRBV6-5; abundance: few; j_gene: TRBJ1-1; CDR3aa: CASSYFRESPEAFF
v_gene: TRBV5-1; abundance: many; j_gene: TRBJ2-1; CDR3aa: CASSLGAGANNEQFF
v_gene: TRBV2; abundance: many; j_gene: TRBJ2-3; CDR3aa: CASSEVPLASTQYF
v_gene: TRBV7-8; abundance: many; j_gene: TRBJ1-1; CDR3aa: CASSLFTDLNTEAFF
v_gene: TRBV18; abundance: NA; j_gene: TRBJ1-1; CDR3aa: CASSPQGPTKAFF
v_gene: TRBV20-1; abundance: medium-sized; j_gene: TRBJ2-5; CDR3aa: CSARALSGGVVGETQYF
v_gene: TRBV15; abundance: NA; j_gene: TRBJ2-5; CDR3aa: CATSRDGGLQENQYF
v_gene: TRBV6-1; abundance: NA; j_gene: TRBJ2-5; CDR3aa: CASRWTGAETQYF
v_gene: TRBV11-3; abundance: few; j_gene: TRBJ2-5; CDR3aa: CASSSDRTSGQQETQYF
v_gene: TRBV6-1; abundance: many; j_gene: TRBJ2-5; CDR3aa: CASSDPDREETQYF
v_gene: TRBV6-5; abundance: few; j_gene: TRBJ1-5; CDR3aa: CASRQKRGSNQPQHF
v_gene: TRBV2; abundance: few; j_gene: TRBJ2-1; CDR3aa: CASSVMGTDNEQFF
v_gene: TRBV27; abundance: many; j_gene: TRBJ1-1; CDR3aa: CASSLRDGNTEAFF
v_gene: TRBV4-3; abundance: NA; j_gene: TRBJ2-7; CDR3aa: CASSQGVWRELGYEQYF
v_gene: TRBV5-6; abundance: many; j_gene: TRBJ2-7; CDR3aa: CASSWGTGNHEQYF
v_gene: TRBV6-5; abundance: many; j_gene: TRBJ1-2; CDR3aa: CASSGTGLGGYTF
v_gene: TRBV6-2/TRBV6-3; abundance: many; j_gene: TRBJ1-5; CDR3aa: CASSYLGPSQPQHF
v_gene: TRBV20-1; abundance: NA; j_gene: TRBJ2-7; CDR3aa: CSAGVGAGLAGKLSYEQYF
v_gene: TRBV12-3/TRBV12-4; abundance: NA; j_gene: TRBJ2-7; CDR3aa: CASSPDVRYEQYF
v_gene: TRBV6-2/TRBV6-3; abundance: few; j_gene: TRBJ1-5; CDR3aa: CASSYKQGRSNQPQHF
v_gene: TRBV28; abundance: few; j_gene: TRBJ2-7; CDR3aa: CASRRASGAYEQYF
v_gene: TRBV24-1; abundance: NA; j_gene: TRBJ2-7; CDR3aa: CATSDSGEQYF
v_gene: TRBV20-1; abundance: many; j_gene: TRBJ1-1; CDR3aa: CSARDRTRNTEAFF
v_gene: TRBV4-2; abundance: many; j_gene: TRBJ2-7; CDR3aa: CASSEGLAGTYEQYF
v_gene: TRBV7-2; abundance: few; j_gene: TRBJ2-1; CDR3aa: CASSTIAGASEQFF
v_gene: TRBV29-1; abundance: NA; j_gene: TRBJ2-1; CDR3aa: CSARGLAASNEQFF
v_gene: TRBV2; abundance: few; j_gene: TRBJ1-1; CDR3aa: CASRDRGSPNTEAFF
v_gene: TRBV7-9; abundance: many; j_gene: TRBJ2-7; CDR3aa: CASSPYTSGGRYEQYF
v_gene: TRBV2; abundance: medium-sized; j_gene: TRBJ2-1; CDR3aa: CASSESAGAIYNEQFF
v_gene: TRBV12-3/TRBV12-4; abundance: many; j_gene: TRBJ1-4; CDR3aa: CASSLWPGDEKLFF
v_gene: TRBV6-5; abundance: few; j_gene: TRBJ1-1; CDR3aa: CASSYSGQGEAFF
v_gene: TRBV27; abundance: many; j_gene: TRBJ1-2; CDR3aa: CASRDAYGYTF
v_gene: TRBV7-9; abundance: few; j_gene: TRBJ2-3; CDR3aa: CASSWTWDTQYF
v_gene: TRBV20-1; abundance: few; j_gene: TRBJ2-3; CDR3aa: CSASPFRSTDTQYF